This entry lists 18 T cell receptor beta chains sequenced from one sample in a study of beta chain features in type 1 diabetes. These receptors lack a known antigen. Every isolated RNA sample was fully reverse transcribed, so sequencing captured expressed TCRB transcripts. Profiled with immunoSEQ multiplex PCR; TCRdb holds only in-frame clones, not every one. The table lists 310,000 or so clones, 9.3% of them singletons, with over 0.95% in the top ten. Study-level findings and limits: Significant though moderate, a shortening of TCRB CDR3s appeared in all four CD4+ subsets of Type 1 diabetes patients.

The sample was central memory CD4+ T cells from blood. The source is a young man with type 1 diabetes.

The chain employs TRBV18 and TRBJ2-5; 8 positions match TRBD1. V lost 3 bases to trimming and J lost 4 bases; unmatched junction nucleotides: 7. Per germline, CDR1 KGHSH and CDR2 LQKENI. The CDR3 has 15 amino acids. In nucleotides, the CDR3 is TGTGCCAGCTCACCGGCGAGCAGGGGGCGAGAGACCCAGTACTTC. Translated: CASSPASRGRETQYF. The full variable domain, completed using reference TRBV18 and TRBJ2-5, is NAGVMQNPRHLVRRRGQEARLRCSPMKGHSHVYWYRQLPEEGLKFMVYLQKENIIDESGMPKERFSAEFPKEGPSILRIQQVVRGDSAAYFCASSPASRGRETQYFGPGTRLLVL.

This clone was found a few times. V is TRBV15 and J is TRBJ2-1, with a weak D call TRBD1 (5 bases). This CDR3 spans 14 amino acids. V dropped 1 base and J dropped 7 bases, with 11 bases sitting between them. Germline V lookup: CDR1 LNHNV, CDR2 YYDKDF (reference sequence). CDR3 coding DNA: TGTGCCACCAGCAGAGCAAGGGGAATAAATGAGCAGTTCTTC. It is translated as CATSRARGINEQFF.

This clone came up a few times. This sequence joins TRBV9 and TRBJ2-3; 9 nucleotides match TRBD2. The CDR3 sequence is 16 residues long. From germline, CDR1 is SGDLS and CDR2 YYNGEE. V lost 4 bases, J lost 5 bases, and 11 bases stayed unmatched. CDR3 residues: CASSKLSGGPGDTQYF. The CDR3 nucleotides are TGTGCCAGCAGCAAACTTAGCGGGGGCCCCGGAGATACGCAGTATTTT.

The chain has TRBV7-8 and TRBJ2-7, with 9 positions matching TRBD1. With V trimmed by 4 bases and J by 3 bases, 10 bases remained unmatched. Germline assignment: CDR1 SGHVS and CDR2 FQNEAQ. The CDR3 is made up of 16 amino acids. The CDR3 DNA sequence: TGTGCCAGCAGCTCGTCGCACAGGGGGCAAAGCTACGAGCAGTACTTC. Its protein is CASSSSHRGQSYEQYF.

This clone has a handful of counts. A junction end diverges from the germline sequence, so it may reflect a read error. The chain carries TRBV4-1 and TRBJ1-6; no reliable D call. Germline CDR1 MGHRA, CDR2 YSYEKL. The CDR3 is 13 residues long. CDR3 sequence: CASSEDQSAPLHF. For the CDR3, the DNA is TGCGCCAGCAGCGAAGACCAGAGTGCACCCCTCCACTTT.

This clone came up a few times. The rearrangement uses TRBV2 and TRBJ2-7; no reliable D call. The CDR3 loop spans 14 amino acids. CDR1 and CDR2 (germline): SNHLY, FYNNEI. The ends were cut back, 7 bases at V and 3 bases at J, with 16 bases in the middle. CDR3 sequence reads: CASIREQNFYEQYF. Written as DNA, the CDR3 is TGTGCCAGCATAAGAGAACAGAACTTCTACGAGCAGTACTTC. Full variable domain (outside the CDR3, taken from reference TRBV2 and TRBJ2-7): EPEVTQTPSHQVTQMGQEVILRCVPISNHLYFYWYRQILGQKVEFLVSFYNNEISEKSEIFDDQFSVERPDGSNFTLKIRSTKLEDSAMYFCASIREQNFYEQYFGPGTRLTVT.

In its sample, this clone was seen many times. V usage is TRBV7-2 and J usage is TRBJ2-1; tentatively, D is TRBD2 (5 bases). Trimming left V 3 bases short and J 4 bases short, with 7 bases between. CDR3 length: 13 residues. Germline V gene sequence: CDR1 SGHTA, CDR2 FQGNSA. The CDR3 protein is CASSFTGYNEQFF. CDR3 DNA sequence: TGTGCCAGCAGCTTTACGGGGTACAATGAGCAGTTCTTC.

This clone appeared many times. J is TRBJ2-5 and V is TRBV28; 11 bases are a match to TRBD1. The CDR3 runs to 13 residues. The junction had 3 bases not matched to a gene; V was cut back by 10 bases and J by 2 bases. Germline CDR1 is MDHEN and CDR2 is SYDVKM. The CDR3 region has the DNA TGTGCCACCGGACAGGGGGCACAAGAGACCCAGTACTTC. Protein sequence: CATGQGAQETQYF.

This clone turned up a few times. V usage is TRBV7-4 and J usage is TRBJ2-3; possible D gene TRBD1, 5 bases. V lost 5 bases, J lost 4 bases, and 13 bases lay in between. The CDR3 length is 14 residues. Germline V lookup: CDR1 SGHVT, CDR2 SQSDAQ. Here the CDR3 reads CASSGAQGADTQYF. The CDR3, as DNA: TGTGCCAGCAGCGGGGCGCAGGGCGCAGATACGCAGTATTTT.

This chain links TRBV20-1 with TRBJ2-1, with D perhaps TRBD2 (5 bases). The ends were cut back, 7 bases at V and 5 bases at J, with 9 bases in the middle. The CDR3 sequence is 11 residues long. Germline V gene sequence: CDR1 DFQATT, CDR2 SNEGSKA (reference sequence). The CDR3 DNA sequence: TGCAGTGTAGCGACGGACAATGAGCAGTTCTTC. Protein product: CSVATDNEQFF.

The rearrangement uses TRBV7-9 and TRBJ1-4, with TRBD1 as a possible D gene (6 bases). The ends were cut back, 4 bases at V and 8 bases at J, with 20 bases in the middle. This CDR3 is built from 16 residues. The germline gives CDR1 SEHNR, CDR2 FQNEAQ (reference sequence). CDR3 nucleotide sequence: TGTGCCAGCAGCTCGAGAAGCGCCGGGGGCGAAGAAAAACTGTTTTTT. Amino acid sequence: CASSSRSAGGEEKLFF.

The J gene is TRBJ2-2, the V gene TRBV19; no reliable D call. CDR1 is LNHDA, CDR2 SQIVND, per germline (reference sequence). The CDR3 spans 14 residues. Trimming took off 7 bases at V and 0 bases at J, with 9 bases between the two ends. CDR3 nucleotides: TGTGCCAGTACCAACTACGCGAACACCGGGGAGCTGTTTTTT. It encodes CASTNYANTGELFF.

This rearrangement joins TRBV10-3 to TRBJ1-1, with a weak D call TRBD1 (5 bases). Germline lookup yields CDR1 ENHRY and CDR2 SYGVKD. CDR3 length: 13 amino acids. Deletions cut 5 bases from V and 3 bases from J, with 10 bases between. The CDR3 DNA reads as TGTGCCATCAGTCGACAGCAAGACACTGAAGCTTTCTTT. Protein product: CAISRQQDTEAFF.

This clone came up a few times. The CDR3 DNA follows: TGTGCCAGCAGTTTAGCGCTTAGCGGGGATTATGGCTACACCTTC. This encodes CASSLALSGDYGYTF. The J gene is TRBJ1-2, the V gene TRBV28; no clear D. Trimming shortened V by 2 bases and J by 5 bases, and 15 bases separated the two germline ends. This CDR3 spans 15 amino acids. Germline-derived CDR1 and CDR2 are MDHEN and SYDVKM.

The chain is built from TRBV4-3 and TRBJ1-6, with 10 bases identical to TRBD1. Looked up from germline, CDR1 is LGHNA and CDR2 is YSLEER. The CDR3 length is 16 residues. V dropped 0 bases and J dropped 12; count of bases not matched to a gene: 8. DNA of the CDR3: TGCGCCAGCAGCCAAGAATCCGGGACAGGGGATGTACCCCTCCACTTT. Protein product: CASSQESGTGDVPLHF.

This clone was found a few times. The V call is TRBV28, the J call TRBJ2-7; 8 positions agree with TRBD1. The V gene end was trimmed by 3 bases and the J gene end by 10 bases; junction bases not matched to a gene: 5. The CDR3 sequence is 12 residues long. Germline CDR1 MDHEN, CDR2 SYDVKM. Written as DNA, the CDR3 is TGTGCCAGCAGTTTGGACAGGGTGTATCAGTACTTC. As protein: CASSLDRVYQYF.

This clone was counted a few times. The V call is TRBV29-1, the J call TRBJ2-7; TRBD1 aligns across 8 bases. The trim removed 5 bases at V and 4 bases at J, leaving 7 bases unmatched. Germline V gene lookup returns CDR1 SQVTM and CDR2 ANQGSEA. The CDR3 runs to 13 residues. The CDR3 protein is CSVQQGAGYEQYF. The CDR3 DNA is TGCAGCGTTCAGCAGGGGGCCGGGTACGAGCAGTACTTC.

The sample holds a few counts of this clone. J is TRBJ1-5 and V is TRBV28; perhaps TRBD1 as D (6 bases). The CDR3 consists of 12 residues. Germline V lookup: CDR1 MDHEN, CDR2 SYDVKM. The V and J ends lost 5 bases and 9 bases respectively, with 11 bases between them. In DNA form, the CDR3 reads TGTGCCAGCAGTCAGGGGCTCGGGCCCCAGCATTTT. It specifies CASSQGLGPQHF.